This T cell receptor (beta chain) was found in a study of multiple sclerosis patients with progressive multifocal leukoencephalopathy. Looked up from germline, CDR1 is SGHVS and CDR2 is FQNEAQ. The CDR3 is 14 amino acids. The V gene lost 0 bases and the J gene lost 4 bases, with 10 bases spanning the gap. Sample time point: before natalizumab initiation. Data came from immunoSEQ multiplex PCR; TCRdb stores just in-frame clones and leaves some out. The sample lists tens of thousands of clones, around nine tenths occurring once. J is TRBJ2-7 and V is TRBV7-8, with TRBD1 as a possible D gene (6 bases). Specimen: PBMCs. This receptor was taken from a human donor with multiple sclerosis. CDR3 region: CASSLAQGPYEQYF. In nucleotides, the CDR3 is TGTGCCAGCAGCTTAGCACAGGGACCTTACGAGCAGTACTTC. Variable domain in full (rest from reference TRBV7-8 and TRBJ2-7): GAGVSQSPRYKVAKRGQDVALRCDPISGHVSLFWYQQALGQGPEFLTYFQNEAQLDKSGLPSDRFFAERPEGSVSTLKIQRTQQEDSAVYLCASSLAQGPYEQYFGPGTRLTVT.